This note documents a single T cell receptor beta chain sequence. As yet, its antigen is unknown. The source of the sample is a study of shared clonotypes between healthy human individuals. Overall study context: Per donor, CD8 memory used one plate, CD8 naive used two, CD4 memory used three and CD4 naive used three. Study-wide results and caveats: Among donors, sharing of clonotypes was expected to be affected by sequencing depth. Sampling included only blood; tissue repertoires likely differ.

Using about 220 ng DNA, about 29,000 T cell genomes, the sorted-subset replicate PCRs were run. Libraries were prepared by immunoSEQ multiplex PCR; TCRdb keeps only in-frame clonotypes and omits some of them. The sample records 2,500,000 or so clones, about nine tenths being singletons. Germline loops: CDR1 SGHKS, CDR2 YYEKEE (reference sequence). The CDR3 contains 14 residues. With 9 bases clipped from V and 0 bases from J, the junction kept 9 bases outside the gene matches. The source is a man aged 18 to 30 in good health. Some clones in this sample may be carry-over from other donors' samples. The chain is built from TRBV5-5 and TRBJ2-7; TRBD2 aligns across 7 bases. The sequenced sample was naive CD4+ T cells from PBMCs. Regarding subset: CD45RA+ positively selected. As DNA, the CDR3 is TGTGCCATCGCCCGGGACTACTACTCCTACGAGCAGTACTTC. Its protein is CAIARDYYSYEQYF.